The 18 T cell receptor beta chains below were found in one sample sequenced in a study of T-cell memory formation after mild COVID-19. In TCRdb, the 5' RACE reads were re-called with MiXCR into one record per CDR3 protein. This repertoire shows around 430,000 distinct CDR3 sequences, 16% found once; its top ten account for around a fifth. Sequencing input: PBMCs or a T cell subset sorted from them (not recorded which). The source of these receptors is a man between 18 and 29 years old who had mild COVID-19 (a few samples of this study predate the infection). Cell type and time point are not known.

The chain uses TRBV7-9 and TRBJ2-3; maybe TRBD2 (6 bases). The CDR3 runs 15 residues. V lost 0 bases to trimming and J lost 4 bases, with 11 bases between them. Looked up from germline, CDR1 is SEHNR and CDR2 is FQNEAQ (reference sequence). The DNA of the CDR3 is TGTGCCAGCAGCTTAGCCGGGGGAGTCTCAGATACGCAGTATTTT. Translation gives CASSLAGGVSDTQYF.

In this sample, this clonotype turned up a few times. The V gene is TRBV30, the J gene TRBJ2-5, with 7 bases fitting TRBD2. Germline CDR1 and CDR2: GTSNPN and SVGIG (reference sequence). This CDR3 comprises 14 residues. V dropped 4 bases and J dropped 5; count of bases not matched to a gene: 10. For the CDR3, the DNA is TGTGCCTGGACAGGGACTACCATTGCGGAGACCCAGTACTTC. Encoded protein: CAWTGTTIAETQYF.

This clonotype was detected a few times. The V and J genes are TRBV6-5 and TRBJ1-6, with a tentative D call TRBD1 (6 bases). The CDR3 is 16 residues long. The V gene lost 4 bases and the J gene lost 7 bases, with 17 bases spanning the gap. Germline V gene lookup returns CDR1 MNHEY and CDR2 SVGAGI. The DNA of the CDR3 is TGTGCCAGCAGTTTACAGGGAGGGTTACAAAATTCACCCCTCCACTTT. Protein sequence: CASSLQGGLQNSPLHF.

The sample holds many counts of this clonotype. The chain employs TRBV5-1 and TRBJ1-1, with D uncertain. V was clipped by 2 bases and J by 2 bases, with 4 bases between them. CDR1 is SGHRS, CDR2 YFSETQ, per germline. The CDR3 has 12 residues. CDR3 DNA sequence: TGCGCCAGCAGCTTAAGTAACACTGAAGCTTTCTTT. Its translation is CASSLSNTEAFF.

The chain has TRBV6-5 and TRBJ1-5; D unclear. Germline lookup yields CDR1 MNHEY and CDR2 SVGAGI. The CDR3 consists of 14 residues. V shed 6 bases and J shed 1 base, with 10 bases lying between them. The chain's CDR3 is CASREGTSNQPQHF. The CDR3 DNA reads TGTGCCAGCAGGGAGGGTACGAGCAATCAGCCCCAGCATTTT.

This clonotype was seen only a few times. The chain employs TRBV7-9 and TRBJ2-1; TRBD2 aligns across 10 bases. Germline V gene data show CDR1 as SEHNR and CDR2 as FQNEAQ (reference sequence). The V gene end was trimmed by 1 base and the J gene end by 4 bases; junction bases not matched to a gene: 7. The CDR3 consists of 17 residues. The CDR3, as DNA: TGTGCCAGCAGCTTAGGAGTTTCTAGCGGGGGATACAATGAGCAGTTCTTC. It is translated as CASSLGVSSGGYNEQFF.

Only a few counts were recorded for this clonotype. This rearrangement joins TRBV5-1 to TRBJ1-5; no clear D gene. Trimming cost V 0 bases and J 5 bases, with 9 bases left between them. The CDR3 totals 14 residues. Germline assignment: CDR1 SGHRS and CDR2 YFSETQ. The CDR3 DNA sequence: TGCGCCAGCAGCTTGGACCCGACGGATCAGCCCCAGCATTTT. Its protein is CASSLDPTDQPQHF.

V gene TRBV5-1 combines with J gene TRBJ2-7; D remains ambiguous. The germline CDR1 and CDR2 sequences are SGHRS and YFSETQ. The CDR3 is 16 amino acids. Trimming removed 4 bases at V and 0 bases at J, with 17 bases between. The CDR3 protein is CASSPGDSFSSYEQYF. The CDR3 DNA reads as TGCGCCAGCAGCCCCGGCGATAGCTTTAGCTCCTACGAGCAGTACTTC.

This chain links TRBV27 with TRBJ2-5; maybe TRBD2 (6 bases). The CDR3 runs 13 residues. The germline V gene has CDR1 MNHEY and CDR2 SMNVEV (reference sequence). V was pared by 5 bases and J by 2 bases, with 9 bases between. CDR3: CASSTTRQETQYF. DNA of the CDR3: TGTGCCAGCAGTACGACTAGACAAGAGACCCAGTACTTC.

The rearrangement links TRBV5-1 to TRBJ2-1; 11 bases are a match to TRBD2. Germline V gives CDR1 SGHRS, CDR2 YFSETQ. This CDR3 is 15 amino acids long. The junction had 8 bases not matched to a gene; V was cut back by 4 bases and J by 8 bases. The CDR3 sequence is CASSLYSGGADEQFF. CDR3 DNA sequence: TGCGCCAGCAGCCTGTATAGCGGGGGGGCGGATGAGCAGTTCTTC.

This clonotype came up many times. CDR3 nucleotide sequence: TGTGCCAGCAACTACGAGCAGTACGTC. Protein: CASNYEQYV. The rearrangement links TRBV5-6 to TRBJ2-7; D unresolved. Germline-derived CDR1 and CDR2 are SGHDT and YYEEEE. Deletions cut 6 bases from V and 3 bases from J, with 1 base between. This CDR3 has 9 residues.

This chain's CDR3 is CASSRPGTGHGYTF. For the CDR3, the DNA is TGTGCCAGCAGCCGTCCGGGGACAGGGCATGGCTACACCTTC. The chain joins TRBV27 to TRBJ1-2, with 9 nucleotides matching TRBD1. Per the germline V gene, CDR1 is MNHEY and CDR2 is SMNVEV (reference sequence). V lost 6 bases, J lost 6 bases, and 8 bases stayed unmatched. The CDR3 consists of 14 residues.

The chain is built from TRBV6-4 and TRBJ2-3, with TRBD1 matching over 9 bases. With V trimmed by 3 bases and J by 8 bases, 15 bases remained unmatched. The length of the CDR3 is 17 residues. Germline V gives CDR1 MRHNA, CDR2 SNTAGT. CDR3 residues: CASSDWGQGGIRATQYF. For the CDR3, the DNA is TGTGCCAGCAGTGATTGGGGACAGGGCGGAATCAGGGCTACGCAGTATTTT.

This clonotype was seen more than once but under ten times. The CDR3 region has the DNA TGTGCCAGCTGCAGGAGCTCCTACGAGCAGTACTTC. Encoded protein: CASCRSSYEQYF. This rearrangement joins TRBV12-3 or TRBV12-4 to TRBJ2-7; D is uncertain. V lost 8 bases, J lost 0 bases, and 8 bases lay in between. This CDR3 contains 12 residues.

This clonotype has only a few counts. The J gene is TRBJ1-5, the V gene TRBV4-1; D remains ambiguous. Trimming cost V 4 bases and J 1 base, with 14 bases left between them. CDR1 is MGHRA, CDR2 YSYEKL, per germline. The CDR3 has 16 amino acids. CDR3: CASSPTWYESNQPQHF. The CDR3 DNA sequence: TGCGCCAGCAGCCCGACTTGGTACGAGAGCAATCAGCCCCAGCATTTT.

V gene TRBV6-2 or TRBV6-3 combines with J gene TRBJ2-5; the D is unclear. Between the trimmed V and J ends, which lost 2 bases and 7 bases, there was a span of 14 bases. Germline V gene lookup returns CDR1 MNHEY and CDR2 SVGEGT. There are 14 residues in the CDR3. The DNA of the CDR3 is TGTGCCAGCAGTTACATGGTCCTAGGTGTGACCCAGTACTTC. Translating it yields CASSYMVLGVTQYF.

The genes are TRBV19 and TRBJ2-3, with D perhaps TRBD1 (6 bases). Between the trimmed V and J ends, which lost 6 bases and 6 bases, there was a span of 25 bases. The CDR3 runs 17 residues. In germline, CDR1 is LNHDA, CDR2 SQIVND (reference sequence). In nucleotides, the CDR3 is TGTGCCAGTAGCCTACCTCCCGGGACAACATCTGTGGATACGCAGTATTTT. It encodes CASSLPPGTTSVDTQYF. Variable domain in full (rest from reference TRBV19 and TRBJ2-3): DGGITQSPKYLFRKEGQNVTLSCEQNLNHDAMYWYRQDPGQGLRLIYYSQIVNDFQKGDIAEGYSVSREKKESFPLTVTSAQKNPTAFYLCASSLPPGTTSVDTQYFGPGTRLTVL.

The chain uses TRBV3-1 and TRBJ2-1, with D perhaps matching TRBD2 (5 bases). CDR3 length equals 13 residues. The ends were cut back, 0 bases at V and 8 bases at J, with 8 bases in the middle. In germline, CDR1 is LGHDT, CDR2 YNNKEL (reference sequence). CDR3 sequence reads: CASSQELADEQFF. The CDR3, as DNA: TGTGCCAGCAGCCAAGAGCTAGCAGATGAGCAGTTCTTC.